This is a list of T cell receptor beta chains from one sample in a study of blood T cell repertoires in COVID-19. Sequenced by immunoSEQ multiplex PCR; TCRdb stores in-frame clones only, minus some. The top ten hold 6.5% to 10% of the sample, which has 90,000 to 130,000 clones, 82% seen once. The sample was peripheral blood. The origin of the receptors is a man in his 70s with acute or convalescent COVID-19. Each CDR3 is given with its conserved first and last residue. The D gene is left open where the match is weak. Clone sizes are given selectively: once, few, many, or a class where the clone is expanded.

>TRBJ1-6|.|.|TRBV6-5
TGTGCCAGCAACGAACAGGGCTCCTATAATTCACCCCTCCACTTT
CASNEQGSYNSPLHF
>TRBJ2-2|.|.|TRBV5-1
TGCGCCAGCAGCCAAGGGAGCACCGGGGAGCTGTTTTTT
CASSQGSTGELFF
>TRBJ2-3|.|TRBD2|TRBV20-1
TGCAGTGCTAGTGGGTCTAGCGGGGGGTACACAGATACGCAGTATTTT
CSASGSSGGYTDTQYF
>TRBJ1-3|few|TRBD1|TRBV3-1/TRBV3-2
TGTGCCAGCAGTCGACAGGGGGGAAACACCATATATTTT
CASSRQGGNTIYF
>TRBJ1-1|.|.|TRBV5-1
TGCGCCAGCAGCTCGGCGGCGAACACTGAAGCTTTCTTT
CASSSAANTEAFF
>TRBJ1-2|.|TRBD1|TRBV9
TGTGCCAGCAGCACCGGGACAGGATATGGCTACACCTTC
CASSTGTGYGYTF
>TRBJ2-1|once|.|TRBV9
TGTGCCAGCAGCGTAGAGGGGGACCGAGCCAACAATGAGCAGTTCTTC
CASSVEGDRANNEQFF
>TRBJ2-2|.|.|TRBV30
TGTGCCTTTACTAGCAGCACCGGGGAGCTGTTTTTT
CAFTSSTGELFF
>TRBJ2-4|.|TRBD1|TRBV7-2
TGTGCCAGCAGCTTAGCTGGGACAGGGACCCAGAACATTCAGTACTTC
CASSLAGTGTQNIQYF
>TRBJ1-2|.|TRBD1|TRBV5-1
TGCGCCAGCAGCCCGAACCAGGGACAGGGACAAGGCTACACCTTC
CASSPNQGQGQGYTF